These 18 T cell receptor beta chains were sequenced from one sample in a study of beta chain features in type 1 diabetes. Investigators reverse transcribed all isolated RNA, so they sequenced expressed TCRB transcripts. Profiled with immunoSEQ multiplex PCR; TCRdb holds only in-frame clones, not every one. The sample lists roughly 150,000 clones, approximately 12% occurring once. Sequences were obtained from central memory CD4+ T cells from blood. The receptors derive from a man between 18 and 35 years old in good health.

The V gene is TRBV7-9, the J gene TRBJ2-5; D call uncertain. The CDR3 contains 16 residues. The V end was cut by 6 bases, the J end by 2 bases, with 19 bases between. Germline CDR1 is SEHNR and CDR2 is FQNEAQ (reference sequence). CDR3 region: CASSRNLGREQETQYF. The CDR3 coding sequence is TGTGCCAGCAGTCGAAATCTGGGCAGAGAACAAGAGACCCAGTACTTC. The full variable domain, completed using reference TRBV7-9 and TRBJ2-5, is DTGVSQNPRHKITKRGQNVTFRCDPISEHNRLYWYRQTLGQGPEFLTYFQNEAQLEKSRLLSDRFSAERPKGSFSTLEIQRTEQGDSAMYLCASSRNLGREQETQYFGPGTRLLVL.

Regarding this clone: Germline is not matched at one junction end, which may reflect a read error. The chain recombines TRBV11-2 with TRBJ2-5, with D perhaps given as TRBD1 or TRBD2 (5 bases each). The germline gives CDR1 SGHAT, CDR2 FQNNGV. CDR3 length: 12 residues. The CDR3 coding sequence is TGTGCCAGCAGCTTATCATCCGGGACCGAGTACTTC. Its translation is CASSLSSGTEYF. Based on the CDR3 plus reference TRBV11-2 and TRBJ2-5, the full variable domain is EAGVAQSPRYKIIEKRQSVAFWCNPISGHATLYWYQQILGQGPKLLIQFQNNGVVDDSQLPKDRFSAERLKGVDSTLKIQPAKLEDSAVYLCASSLSSGTEYFGPGTRLLVL.

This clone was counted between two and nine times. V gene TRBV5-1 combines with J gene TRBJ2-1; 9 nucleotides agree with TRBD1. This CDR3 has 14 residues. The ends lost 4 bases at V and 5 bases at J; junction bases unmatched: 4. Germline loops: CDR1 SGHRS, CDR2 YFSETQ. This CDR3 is CASSPGTGNNEQFF. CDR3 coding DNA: TGCGCCAGCAGCCCCGGGACAGGGAACAATGAGCAGTTCTTC.

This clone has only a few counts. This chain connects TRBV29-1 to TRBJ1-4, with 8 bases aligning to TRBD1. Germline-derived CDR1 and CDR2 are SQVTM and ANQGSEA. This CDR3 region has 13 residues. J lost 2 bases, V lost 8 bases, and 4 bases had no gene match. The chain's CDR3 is CSFRGPTNEKLFF. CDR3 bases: TGCAGCTTCAGGGGGCCTACTAATGAAAAACTGTTTTTT.

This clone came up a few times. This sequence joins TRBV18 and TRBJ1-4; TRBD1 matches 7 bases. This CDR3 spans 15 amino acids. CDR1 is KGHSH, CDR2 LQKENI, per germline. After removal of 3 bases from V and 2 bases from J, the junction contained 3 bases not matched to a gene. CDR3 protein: CASSPGTATNEKLFF. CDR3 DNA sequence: TGTGCCAGCTCACCTGGGACAGCTACTAATGAAAAACTGTTTTTT. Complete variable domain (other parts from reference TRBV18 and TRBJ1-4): NAGVMQNPRHLVRRRGQEARLRCSPMKGHSHVYWYRQLPEEGLKFMVYLQKENIIDESGMPKERFSAEFPKEGPSILRIQQVVRGDSAAYFCASSPGTATNEKLFFGSGTQLSVL.

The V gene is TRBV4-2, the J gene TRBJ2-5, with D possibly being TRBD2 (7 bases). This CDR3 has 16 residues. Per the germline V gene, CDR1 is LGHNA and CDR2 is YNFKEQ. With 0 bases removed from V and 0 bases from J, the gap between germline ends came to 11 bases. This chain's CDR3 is CASSQERGRDQETQYF. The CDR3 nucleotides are TGTGCCAGCAGCCAAGAGAGGGGGAGGGACCAAGAGACCCAGTACTTC.

CDR3 DNA: TGCAGCGTTGAGGCCGGGGCCAACGTCCTGACTTTC. Translated: CSVEAGANVLTF. The chain joins TRBV29-1 to TRBJ2-6; D is uncertain. The CDR3 has 12 amino acids. V dropped 3 bases and J dropped 4 bases, with 4 bases sitting between them. In germline, CDR1 is SQVTM, CDR2 ANQGSEA.

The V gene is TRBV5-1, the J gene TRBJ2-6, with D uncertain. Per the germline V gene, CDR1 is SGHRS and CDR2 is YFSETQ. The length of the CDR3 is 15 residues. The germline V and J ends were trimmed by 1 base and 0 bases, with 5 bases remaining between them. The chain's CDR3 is CASSLIGSGANVLTF. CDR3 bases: TGCGCCAGCAGCTTGATCGGCTCTGGGGCCAACGTCCTGACTTTC.

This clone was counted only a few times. The CDR3: CASSEQKGYEQYF. CDR3 coding DNA: TGTGCCAGCAGTGAGCAAAAGGGTTACGAGCAGTACTTC. The chain recombines TRBV25-1 with TRBJ2-7, with D uncertain. This CDR3 is 13 amino acids long. The V end was cut by 3 bases, the J end by 4 bases, with 10 bases between. Germline CDR1 MGHDK, CDR2 SYGVNS.

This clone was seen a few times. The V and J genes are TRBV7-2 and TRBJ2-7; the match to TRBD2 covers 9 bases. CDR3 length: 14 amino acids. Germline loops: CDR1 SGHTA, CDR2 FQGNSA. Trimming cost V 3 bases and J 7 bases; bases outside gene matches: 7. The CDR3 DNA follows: TGTGCCAGCAGCTTTAGCGGGAGTTTTGGAGAGCAGTACTTC. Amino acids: CASSFSGSFGEQYF. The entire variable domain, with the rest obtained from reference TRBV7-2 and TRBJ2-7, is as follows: GAGVSQSPSNKVTEKGKDVELRCDPISGHTALYWYRQSLGQGLEFLIYFQGNSAPDKSGLPSDRFSAERTGGSVSTLTIQRTQQEDSAVYLCASSFSGSFGEQYFGPGTRLTVT.

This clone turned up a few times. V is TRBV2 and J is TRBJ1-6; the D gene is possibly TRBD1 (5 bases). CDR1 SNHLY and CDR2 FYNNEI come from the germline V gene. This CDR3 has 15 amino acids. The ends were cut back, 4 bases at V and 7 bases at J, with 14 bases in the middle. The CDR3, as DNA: TGTGCCAGCAGTGGCGGGGCAAGTTTGAATTCACCCCTCCACTTT. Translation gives CASSGGASLNSPLHF.

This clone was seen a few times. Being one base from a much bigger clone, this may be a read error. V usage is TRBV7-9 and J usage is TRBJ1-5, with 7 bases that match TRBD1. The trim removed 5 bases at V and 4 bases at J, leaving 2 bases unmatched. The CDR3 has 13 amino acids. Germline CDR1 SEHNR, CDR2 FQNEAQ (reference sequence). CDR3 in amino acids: CASSKTGNQPQHF. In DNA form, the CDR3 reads TGTGCCAGCAGCAAGACAGGGAATCAGCCCCAGCATTTT.

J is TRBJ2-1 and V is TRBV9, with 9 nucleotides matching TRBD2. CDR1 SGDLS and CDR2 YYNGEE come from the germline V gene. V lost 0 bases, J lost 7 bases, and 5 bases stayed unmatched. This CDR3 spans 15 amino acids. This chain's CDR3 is CASSVGGGRENEQFF. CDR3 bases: TGTGCCAGCAGCGTAGGTGGCGGGAGGGAGAATGAGCAGTTCTTC.

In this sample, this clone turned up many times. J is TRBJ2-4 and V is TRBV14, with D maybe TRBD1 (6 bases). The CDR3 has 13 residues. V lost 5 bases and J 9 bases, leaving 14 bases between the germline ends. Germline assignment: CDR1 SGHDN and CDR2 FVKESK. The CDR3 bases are TGTGCCAGCAGCGCCGACAGGCTGGGCATTCAGTACTTC. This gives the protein CASSADRLGIQYF.

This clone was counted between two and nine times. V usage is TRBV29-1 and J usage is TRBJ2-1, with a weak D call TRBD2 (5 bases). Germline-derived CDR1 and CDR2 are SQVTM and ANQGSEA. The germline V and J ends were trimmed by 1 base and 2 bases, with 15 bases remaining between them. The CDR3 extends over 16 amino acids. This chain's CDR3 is CSVEGGLESAYNEQFF. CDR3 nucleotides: TGCAGCGTTGAAGGCGGGCTGGAGTCGGCCTACAATGAGCAGTTCTTC.

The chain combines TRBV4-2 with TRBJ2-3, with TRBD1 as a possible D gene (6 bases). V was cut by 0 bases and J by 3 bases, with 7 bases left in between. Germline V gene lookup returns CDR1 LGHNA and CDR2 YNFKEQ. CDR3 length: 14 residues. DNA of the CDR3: TGTGCCAGCAGCCAAGATCAGGGGACAGATACGCAGTATTTT. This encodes CASSQDQGTDTQYF.

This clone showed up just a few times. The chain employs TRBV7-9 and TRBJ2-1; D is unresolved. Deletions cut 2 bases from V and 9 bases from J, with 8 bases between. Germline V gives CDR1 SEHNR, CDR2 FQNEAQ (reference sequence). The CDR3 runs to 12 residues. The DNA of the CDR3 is TGTGCCAGCAGCTTATTAACGAGTGAGCAGTTCTTC. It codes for CASSLLTSEQFF.

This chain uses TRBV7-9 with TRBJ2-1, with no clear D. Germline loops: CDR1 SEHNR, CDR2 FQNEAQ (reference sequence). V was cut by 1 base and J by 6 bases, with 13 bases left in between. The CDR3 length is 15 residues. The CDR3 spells CASSLGQSAFNEQFF. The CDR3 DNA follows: TGTGCCAGCAGCTTAGGGCAGTCCGCCTTCAATGAGCAGTTCTTC.